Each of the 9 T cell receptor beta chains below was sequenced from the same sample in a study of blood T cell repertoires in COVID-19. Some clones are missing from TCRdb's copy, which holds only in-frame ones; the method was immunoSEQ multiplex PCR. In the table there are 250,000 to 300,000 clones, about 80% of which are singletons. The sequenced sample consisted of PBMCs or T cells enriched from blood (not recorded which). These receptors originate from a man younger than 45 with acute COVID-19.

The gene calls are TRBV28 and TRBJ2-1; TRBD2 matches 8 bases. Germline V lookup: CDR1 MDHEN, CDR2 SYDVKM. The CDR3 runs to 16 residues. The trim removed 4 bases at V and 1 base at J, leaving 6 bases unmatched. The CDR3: CASSSGPGGSYNEQFF. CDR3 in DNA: TGTGCCAGCAGTTCTGGGCCGGGGGGGTCCTACAATGAGCAGTTCTTC.

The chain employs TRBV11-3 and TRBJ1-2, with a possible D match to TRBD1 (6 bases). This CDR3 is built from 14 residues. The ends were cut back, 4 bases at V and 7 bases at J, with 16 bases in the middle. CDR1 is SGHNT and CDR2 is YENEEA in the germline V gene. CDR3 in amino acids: CASSSWGRKGGYTF. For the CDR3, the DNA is TGTGCCAGCAGCTCCTGGGGGCGGAAGGGTGGCTACACCTTC.

This CDR3 reads CASSYSVGGVTEAFF. The DNA for the CDR3 is TGTGCCAGCAGTTACTCGGTGGGGGGTGTCACTGAAGCTTTCTTT. The chain links TRBV6-2 or TRBV6-3 to TRBJ1-1; TRBD1 is a possible D gene (5 bases). V was trimmed by 0 bases and J by 4 bases, leaving 12 bases between them. This CDR3 comprises 15 residues. Per the germline V gene, CDR1 is MNHEY and CDR2 is SVGEGT.

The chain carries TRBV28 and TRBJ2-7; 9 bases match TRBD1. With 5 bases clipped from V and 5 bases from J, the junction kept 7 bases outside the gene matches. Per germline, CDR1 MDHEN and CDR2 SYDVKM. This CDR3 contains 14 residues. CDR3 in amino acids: CASSTLGQGHEQYV. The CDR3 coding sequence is TGTGCCAGCAGTACTCTGGGACAGGGCCACGAGCAGTACGTC.

The CDR3 region has the DNA TGTGCCAGCAGCCAAGTTAGTGCCCGAACAGCTACTTTCGCGGGCTACACCTTC. Protein sequence: CASSQVSARTATFAGYTF. This sequence joins TRBV3-1 (or the pseudogene TRBV3-2) and TRBJ1-2, with unresolved D. V shed 1 base and J shed 8 bases, with 26 bases lying between them. Germline-derived CDR1 and CDR2 are LGHDT and YNNKEL (reference sequence). The length of the CDR3 is 18 residues.

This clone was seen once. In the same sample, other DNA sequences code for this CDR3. The CDR3 here is CASSSGGKETQYF. The CDR3 nucleotides are TGCGCCAGCAGCTCAGGGGGTAAGGAGACCCAGTACTTC. The rearrangement uses TRBV5-1 and TRBJ2-5; 7 nucleotides align to TRBD1. The V segment lost 3 bases and the J segment 5 bases; nucleotides outside the gene matches: 4. Germline CDR1 reads SGHRS; CDR2 reads YFSETQ. The CDR3 contains 13 residues. Full variable domain (outside the CDR3, taken from reference TRBV5-1 and TRBJ2-5): KAGVTQTPRYLIKTRGQQVTLSCSPISGHRSVSWYQQTPGQGLQFLFEYFSETQRNKGNFPGRFSGRQFSNSRSEMNVSTLELGDSALYLCASSSGGKETQYFGPGTRLLVL.

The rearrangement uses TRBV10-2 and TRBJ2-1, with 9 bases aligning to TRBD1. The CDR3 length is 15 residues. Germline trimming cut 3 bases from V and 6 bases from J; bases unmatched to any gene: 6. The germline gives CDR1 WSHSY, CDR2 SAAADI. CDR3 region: CASSDRDRVANEQFF. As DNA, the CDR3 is TGCGCCAGCAGTGACCGGGACAGGGTAGCCAATGAGCAGTTCTTC.

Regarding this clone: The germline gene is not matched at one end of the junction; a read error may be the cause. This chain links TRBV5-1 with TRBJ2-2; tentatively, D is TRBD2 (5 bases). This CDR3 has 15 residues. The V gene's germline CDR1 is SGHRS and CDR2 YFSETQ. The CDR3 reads CASSLDFGFTGELFF. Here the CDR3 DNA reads TGTGCCAGCAGCTTGGACTTCGGGTTCACCGGGGAGCTGTTTTTT.

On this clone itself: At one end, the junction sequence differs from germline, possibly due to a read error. The CDR3 nucleotides are TGTGCCAGCAGCTTGTTAGGCATTGGACAGGGCGGTGAAAAACTGTTTTTT. It yields the protein CASSLLGIGQGGEKLFF. This sequence joins TRBV5-1 and TRBJ1-4; 8 positions match TRBD1. The CDR3 is 17 residues long. Germline loops: CDR1 SGHRS, CDR2 YFSETQ.